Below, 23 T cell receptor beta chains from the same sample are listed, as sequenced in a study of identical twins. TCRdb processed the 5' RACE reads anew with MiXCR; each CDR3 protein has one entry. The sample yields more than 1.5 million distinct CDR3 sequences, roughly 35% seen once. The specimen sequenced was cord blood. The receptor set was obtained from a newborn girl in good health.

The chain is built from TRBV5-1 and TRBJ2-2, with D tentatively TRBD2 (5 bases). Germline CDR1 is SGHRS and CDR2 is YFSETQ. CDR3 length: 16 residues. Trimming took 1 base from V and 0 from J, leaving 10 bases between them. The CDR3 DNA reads TGCGCCAGCAGCTTGAGTGAGGGTTCGAACACCGGGGAGCTGTTTTTT. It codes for CASSLSEGSNTGELFF.

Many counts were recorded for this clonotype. In nucleotides, the CDR3 is TGTGCCAGCAGTCGAGGACAGGCTAACTATGGCTACACCTTC. Protein: CASSRGQANYGYTF. This chain connects TRBV14 to TRBJ1-2, with TRBD1 matching 7 bases. V dropped 6 bases and J dropped 0; count of bases not matched to a gene: 4. Germline values: CDR1 SGHDN, CDR2 FVKESK. The CDR3 sequence is 14 residues long.

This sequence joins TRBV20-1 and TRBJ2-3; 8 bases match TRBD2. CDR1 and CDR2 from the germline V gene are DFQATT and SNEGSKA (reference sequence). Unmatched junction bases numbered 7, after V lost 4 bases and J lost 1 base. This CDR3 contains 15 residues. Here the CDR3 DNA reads TGCAGTGCTACCTTAGCGGGAATTCGCACAGATACGCAGTATTTT. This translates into CSATLAGIRTDTQYF.

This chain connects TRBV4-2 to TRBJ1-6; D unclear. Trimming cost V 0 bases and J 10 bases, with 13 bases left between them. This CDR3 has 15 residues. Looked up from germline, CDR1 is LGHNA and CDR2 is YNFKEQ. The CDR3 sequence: CASSQDQFGESPLHF. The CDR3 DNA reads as TGTGCCAGCAGCCAAGATCAGTTTGGTGAGTCACCCCTCCACTTT.

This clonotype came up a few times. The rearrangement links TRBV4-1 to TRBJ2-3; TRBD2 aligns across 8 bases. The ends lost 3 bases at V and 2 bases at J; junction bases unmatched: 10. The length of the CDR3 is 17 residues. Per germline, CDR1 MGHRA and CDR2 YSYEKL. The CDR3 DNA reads TGCGCCAGCAGCCACCCAAGGGGCGGGAGGACCACAGATACGCAGTATTTT. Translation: CASSHPRGGRTTDTQYF.

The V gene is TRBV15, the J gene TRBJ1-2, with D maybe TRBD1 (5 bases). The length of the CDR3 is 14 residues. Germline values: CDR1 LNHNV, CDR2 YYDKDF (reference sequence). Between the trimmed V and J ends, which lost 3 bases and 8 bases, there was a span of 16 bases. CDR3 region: CATSSQGRPRGYTF. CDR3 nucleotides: TGTGCCACCAGCAGTCAGGGAAGGCCTAGGGGCTACACCTTC.

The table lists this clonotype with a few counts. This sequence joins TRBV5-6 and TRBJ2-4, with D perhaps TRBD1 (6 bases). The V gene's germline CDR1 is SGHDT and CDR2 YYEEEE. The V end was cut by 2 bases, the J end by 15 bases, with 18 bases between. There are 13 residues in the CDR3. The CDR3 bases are TGTGCCAGCAGCTTCGAGGGGGAAGGCTCGAGGTACTTC. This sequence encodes CASSFEGEGSRYF.

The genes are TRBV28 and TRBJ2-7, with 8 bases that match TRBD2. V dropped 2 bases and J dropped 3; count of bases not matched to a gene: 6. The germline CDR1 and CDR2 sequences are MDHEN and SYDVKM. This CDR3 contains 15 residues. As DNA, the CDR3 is TGTGCCAGCAGTTTAGGCGGGGGGCTCCTCTACGAGCAGTACTTC. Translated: CASSLGGGLLYEQYF.

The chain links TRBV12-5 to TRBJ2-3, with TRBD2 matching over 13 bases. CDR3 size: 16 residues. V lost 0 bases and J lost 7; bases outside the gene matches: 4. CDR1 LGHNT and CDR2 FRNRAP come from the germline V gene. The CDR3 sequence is CASGLVLAGGPYTQYF. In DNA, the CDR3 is TGTGCTAGTGGTTTGGTACTAGCGGGGGGGCCGTATACGCAGTATTTT. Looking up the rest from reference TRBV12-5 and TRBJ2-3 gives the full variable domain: DARVTQTPRHKVTEMGQEVTMRCQPILGHNTVFWYRQTMMQGLELLAYFRNRAPLDDSGMPKDRFSAEMPDATLATLKIQPSEPRDSAVYFCASGLVLAGGPYTQYFGPGTRLTVL.

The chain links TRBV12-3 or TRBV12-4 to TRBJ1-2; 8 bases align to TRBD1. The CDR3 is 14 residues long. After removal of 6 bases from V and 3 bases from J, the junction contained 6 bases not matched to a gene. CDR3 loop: CASRSTGVDYGYTF. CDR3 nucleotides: TGTGCCAGCAGGTCGACAGGGGTGGACTATGGCTACACCTTC.

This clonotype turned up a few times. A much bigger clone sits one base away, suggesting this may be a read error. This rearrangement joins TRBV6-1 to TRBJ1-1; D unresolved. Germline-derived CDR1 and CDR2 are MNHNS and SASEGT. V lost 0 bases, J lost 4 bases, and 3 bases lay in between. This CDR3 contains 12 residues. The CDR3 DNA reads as TGTGCCAGCAGTGAAGCGGGCACTGAAGCTTTCTTT. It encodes CASSEAGTEAFF.

The CDR3 DNA sequence: TGTGCCAGCAGGGGTTTTGTAACTGAAGCTTTCTTT. Translation gives CASRGFVTEAFF. The V and J genes are TRBV28 and TRBJ1-1; D is uncertain. CDR3 length equals 12 residues. Germline V CDR1 and CDR2: MDHEN, SYDVKM. The germline V and J ends were trimmed by 6 bases and 5 bases, with 10 bases remaining between them.

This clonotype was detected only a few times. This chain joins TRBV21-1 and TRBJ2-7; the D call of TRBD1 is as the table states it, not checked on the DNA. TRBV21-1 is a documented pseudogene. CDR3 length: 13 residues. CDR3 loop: CASSPTGVGEQYF. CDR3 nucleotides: TGTGCCAGCAGTCCGACAGGGGTGGGGGAGCAGTACTTC.

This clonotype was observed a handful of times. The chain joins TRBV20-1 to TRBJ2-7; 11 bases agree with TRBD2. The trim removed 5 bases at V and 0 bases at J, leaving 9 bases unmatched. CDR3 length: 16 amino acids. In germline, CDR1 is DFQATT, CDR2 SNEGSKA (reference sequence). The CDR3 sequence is CSALAQTSGVSYEQYF. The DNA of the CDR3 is TGCAGTGCTCTAGCGCAGACTAGCGGGGTCTCCTACGAGCAGTACTTC.

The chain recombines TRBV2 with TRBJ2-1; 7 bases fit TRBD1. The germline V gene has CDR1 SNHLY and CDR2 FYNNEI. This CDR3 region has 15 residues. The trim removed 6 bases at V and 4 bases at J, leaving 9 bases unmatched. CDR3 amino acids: CASRGKQGWYNEQFF. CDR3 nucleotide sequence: TGTGCCAGCAGAGGGAAACAGGGGTGGTACAATGAGCAGTTCTTC.

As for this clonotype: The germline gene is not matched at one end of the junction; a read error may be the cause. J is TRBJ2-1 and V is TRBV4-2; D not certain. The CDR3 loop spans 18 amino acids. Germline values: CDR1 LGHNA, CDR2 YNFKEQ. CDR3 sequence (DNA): TGTGCCAGCAGCCAAGATTCGTTGGGTGACCTCTCCTACAATGAGCAGTCCTTC. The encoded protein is CASSQDSLGDLSYNEQSF.

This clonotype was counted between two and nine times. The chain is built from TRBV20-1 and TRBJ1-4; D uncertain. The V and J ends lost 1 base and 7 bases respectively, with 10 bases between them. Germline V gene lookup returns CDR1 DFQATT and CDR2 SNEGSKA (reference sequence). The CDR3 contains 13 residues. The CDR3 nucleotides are TGCAGTGCTAGAGGTGGAGGGCTTGAAAAACTGTTTTTT. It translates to CSARGGGLEKLFF.

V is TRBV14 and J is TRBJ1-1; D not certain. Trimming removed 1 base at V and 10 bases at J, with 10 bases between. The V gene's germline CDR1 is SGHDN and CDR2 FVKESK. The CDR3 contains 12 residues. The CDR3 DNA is TGTGCCAGCAGCCAAGGGAGGGCGCGAGCTTTCTTT. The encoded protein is CASSQGRARAFF.

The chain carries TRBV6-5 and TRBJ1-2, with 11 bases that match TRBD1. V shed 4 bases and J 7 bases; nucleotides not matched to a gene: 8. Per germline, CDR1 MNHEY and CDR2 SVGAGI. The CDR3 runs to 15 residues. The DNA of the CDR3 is TGTGCCAGCAGTTCCCCTGGACAGGGGGCTGGTGGCTACACCTTC. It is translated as CASSSPGQGAGGYTF.

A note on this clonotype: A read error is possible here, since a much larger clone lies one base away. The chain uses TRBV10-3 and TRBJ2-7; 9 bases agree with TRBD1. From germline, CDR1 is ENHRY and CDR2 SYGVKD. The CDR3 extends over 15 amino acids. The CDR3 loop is CAISERGTGSYGQYF. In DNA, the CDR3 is TGTGCCATCAGTGAGCGTGGGACAGGGTCCTACGGGCAGTACTTC.

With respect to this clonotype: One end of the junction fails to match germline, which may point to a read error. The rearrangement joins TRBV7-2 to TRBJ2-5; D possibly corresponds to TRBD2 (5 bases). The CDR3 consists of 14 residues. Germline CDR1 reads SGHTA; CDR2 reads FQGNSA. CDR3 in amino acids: CGSSKLGLGMKQYF. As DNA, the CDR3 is TGTGGCAGCAGCAAACTAGGTTTAGGCATGAAACAGTACTTC. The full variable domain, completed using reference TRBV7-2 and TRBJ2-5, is GAGVSQSPSNKVTEKGKDVELRCDPISGHTALYWYRQSLGQGLEFLIYFQGNSAPDKSGLPSDRFSAERTGGSVSTLTIQRTQQEDSAVYLCGSSKLGLGMKQYFGPGTRLLVL.

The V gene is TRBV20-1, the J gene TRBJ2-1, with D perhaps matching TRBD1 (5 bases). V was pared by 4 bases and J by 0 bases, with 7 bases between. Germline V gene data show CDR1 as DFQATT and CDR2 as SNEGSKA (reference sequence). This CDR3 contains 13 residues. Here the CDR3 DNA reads TGCAGTGCTAAGGGGATCTCCTACAATGAGCAGTTCTTC. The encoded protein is CSAKGISYNEQFF.

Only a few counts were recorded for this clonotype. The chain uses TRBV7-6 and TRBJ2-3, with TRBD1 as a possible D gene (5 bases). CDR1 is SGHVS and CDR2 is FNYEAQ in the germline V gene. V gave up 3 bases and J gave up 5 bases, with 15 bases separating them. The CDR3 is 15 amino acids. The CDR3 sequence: CASSLSTDPVDTQYF. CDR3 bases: TGTGCCAGCAGCTTGTCGACAGACCCAGTAGATACGCAGTATTTT.